These 15 T cell receptor beta chains share one sample of origin, sequenced in a study of T and B cells in COVID-19 patients. TRB rearrangements were amplified by multiplex PCR with BIOMED2 TRB-A/B primers. TCRdb reprocessed the multiplex PCR reads with MiXCR, giving one entry per CDR3 protein. The repertoire has roughly 4,600 distinct CDR3 sequences, 20% to 25% of them found once; the top ten carry approximately 3.4%. Each TRB amplification used roughly 220-550 ng of genomic DNA from blood. The sample was blood. All receptors come from a human donor with active COVID-19.

Within the sample, this clonotype is medium-sized (0.01 to 0.1%). The chain joins TRBV12-3 or TRBV12-4 to TRBJ1-5; possible D gene TRBD1, 5 bases. CDR3 size: 16 residues. The ends were cut back, 5 bases at V and 6 bases at J, with 20 bases in the middle. The CDR3 bases are TGTGCCAGCAGTCTACGTCGACAGAGCGGGCTTCAGCCCCAGCATTTT. Protein sequence: CASSLRRQSGLQPQHF.

This clonotype was detected many times. The rearrangement links TRBV5-6 to TRBJ1-2, with 8 nucleotides matching TRBD1. Germline V gene sequence: CDR1 SGHDT, CDR2 YYEEEE. The CDR3 sequence is 14 residues long. V was pared by 6 bases and J by 2 bases, with 6 bases of the junction left unmatched. CDR3 in amino acids: CASNHRGSNYGYTF. CDR3 DNA: TGTGCCAGCAACCACAGGGGGTCCAACTATGGCTACACCTTC.

On this clonotype itself: One base away lies a much larger clone, so this may be a sequencing read error. The chain is built from TRBV12-3 or TRBV12-4 and TRBJ1-2; D gene uncertain. The CDR3 has 15 residues. The V end lost 2 bases, the J end lost 3 bases, and 13 bases lay between the germline ends. The CDR3 nucleotides are TGTGCCAGCAGTTTATGCCTGAGGGTCCACTATGGCTACACCTTC. Protein sequence: CASSLCLRVHYGYTF.

This chain connects TRBV20-1 to TRBJ2-1; TRBD2 matches 9 bases. Germline lookup yields CDR1 DFQATT and CDR2 SNEGSKA (reference sequence). With 1 base clipped from V and 9 bases from J, the junction kept 16 bases outside the gene matches. The CDR3 loop spans 17 amino acids. This CDR3 reads CSARVGGRAMNGIEQFF. Written as DNA, the CDR3 is TGCAGTGCTAGAGTCGGCGGGAGGGCCATGAATGGTATTGAGCAGTTCTTC.

This clonotype is medium-sized within its sample. V and J are TRBV15 and TRBJ2-1, with D tentatively TRBD1 or TRBD2 (6 bases each). Deletions cut 3 bases from V and 8 bases from J, with 11 bases between. Germline CDR1 LNHNV, CDR2 YYDKDF (reference sequence). The CDR3 sequence is 13 residues long. As DNA, the CDR3 is TGTGCCACCAGCAGCGGGGGACACGATGAGCAGTTCTTC. Translated: CATSSGGHDEQFF.

By sample share, this clonotype is large (0.1 to 1%). The rearrangement uses TRBV19 and TRBJ2-2; D is unclear. V lost 3 bases to trimming and J lost 3 bases, with 5 bases between them. Germline CDR1 and CDR2: LNHDA and SQIVND (reference sequence). The length of the CDR3 is 13 residues. In DNA form, the CDR3 reads TGTGCCAGTAGTATGGGTTACACCGGGGAGCTGTTTTTT. Translating gives CASSMGYTGELFF.

The table lists this clonotype with a few counts. The rearrangement joins TRBV10-3 to TRBJ1-6; 10 bases map to TRBD1. This CDR3 has 14 amino acids. Per germline, CDR1 ENHRY and CDR2 SYGVKD. J was trimmed by 5 bases and V by 10 bases; bases with no gene match: 5. The CDR3 region is CATQGQGNNSPLHF. CDR3 coding DNA: TGTGCCACCCAGGGACAGGGGAATAATTCACCCCTCCACTTT.

By share, this clonotype counts as medium-sized. The CDR3 bases are TGTGCCAGTAGTATTAACAGGCGCGAGCAGTACTTC. It yields the protein CASSINRREQYF. This sequence joins TRBV19 and TRBJ2-7, with D possibly TRBD1 on 5 matching bases. V gave up 3 bases and J gave up 6 bases, with 9 bases separating them. Germline V gene sequence: CDR1 LNHDA, CDR2 SQIVND (reference sequence). The CDR3 is 12 amino acids.

This clonotype is medium-sized (0.01 to 0.1%) within its sample. V and J are TRBV6-5 and TRBJ2-2; D not resolved. Germline values: CDR1 MNHEY, CDR2 SVGAGI. Trimming stripped 11 bases from V and 1 base from J, with 11 bases between. The length of the CDR3 is 13 residues. This CDR3 reads CASLQQNTGELFF. In DNA, the CDR3 is TGTGCCTCTTTACAGCAGAACACCGGGGAGCTGTTTTTT.

V usage is TRBV20-1 and J usage is TRBJ2-7, with 9 nucleotides matching TRBD2. V lost 4 bases to trimming and J lost 3 bases; unmatched junction nucleotides: 7. This CDR3 region has 14 residues. In germline, CDR1 is DFQATT, CDR2 SNEGSKA (reference sequence). CDR3 sequence (DNA): TGCAGTGCTATAGGTATAGCGGGAGACTACGAGCAGTACTTC. Amino acid sequence: CSAIGIAGDYEQYF.

This clonotype was observed a single time. The rearrangement uses TRBV7-2 and TRBJ2-3, with a possible D match to TRBD1 (6 bases). The CDR3 is made up of 13 amino acids. The germline V gene encodes CDR1 SGHTA and CDR2 FQGNSA. V was clipped by 4 bases and J by 8 bases, with 13 bases between them. The CDR3 loop is CASSSTGTPTQYF. The CDR3 coding sequence is TGTGCCAGCAGCTCAACAGGGACCCCTACGCAGTATTTT.

This chain connects TRBV11-2 to TRBJ2-3, with D maybe TRBD1 (6 bases). V was clipped by 5 bases and J by 2 bases, with 14 bases between them. The CDR3 covers 15 residues. CDR1 is SGHAT, CDR2 FQNNGV, per germline. The chain's CDR3 is CASSPTGLLTDTQYF. The CDR3 coding sequence is TGTGCCAGCAGCCCAACAGGGCTTCTCACAGATACGCAGTATTTT.

In its sample, this clonotype was seen a few times. The V call is TRBV20-1, the J call TRBJ1-6; TRBD1 is a possible D gene (6 bases). Germline assignment: CDR1 DFQATT and CDR2 SNEGSKA (reference sequence). Trimming stripped 4 bases from V and 9 bases from J, with 13 bases between. The CDR3 loop spans 13 amino acids. DNA of the CDR3: TGCAGTGCTACCGGGGGCGGTGGTTCACCCCTCCACTTT. Protein product: CSATGGGGSPLHF.

This clonotype was counted a few times. The J gene is TRBJ1-4, the V gene TRBV5-1; a weak D match, TRBD1 (5 bases). The germline V and J ends were trimmed by 0 bases and 0 bases, with 6 bases remaining between them. This CDR3 has 15 residues. Germline CDR1 and CDR2: SGHRS and YFSETQ. CDR3 sequence: CASSLVGATNEKLFF. CDR3 in DNA: TGCGCCAGCAGCTTGGTAGGGGCAACTAATGAAAAACTGTTTTTT. Combining the CDR3 with reference TRBV5-1 and TRBJ1-4 gives the whole variable domain KAGVTQTPRYLIKTRGQQVTLSCSPISGHRSVSWYQQTPGQGLQFLFEYFSETQRNKGNFPGRFSGRQFSNSRSEMNVSTLELGDSALYLCASSLVGATNEKLFFGSGTQLSVL.

This clonotype was picked up one time. The rearrangement uses TRBV6-5 and TRBJ2-2; D gene uncertain. Trimming took off 2 bases at V and 1 base at J, with 5 bases between the two ends. CDR3 length equals 14 residues. Per the germline V gene, CDR1 is MNHEY and CDR2 is SVGAGI. The CDR3 DNA follows: TGTGCCAGCAGTTACAGGGAGAACACCGGGGAGCTGTTTTTT. Its translation is CASSYRENTGELFF.